This paragraph covers one TCR beta chain sequence. Its specificity is not known. The J segment lost 13 bases and the V segment lost 4 bases, leaving 16 bases of the junction unmatched. Germline V gene data show CDR1 as SGHRS and CDR2 as YFSETQ. The CDR3 is 15 amino acids. The source of the sample is a study of blood T cells in healthy people across ages. Turning to the study itself: Capturing about one barcoded beta molecule per two T cells was achieved by template switching. Broader study findings: With age, beta diversity per million T cells declined roughly linearly, significantly by 30 to 50. As naive T cell percentage varied, TCR beta diversity correlated strongly with it.

The people who gave samples were healthy Caucasians from Russia, aged about 6 to 100. The use of a sample-barcoded 5' primer and a J-beta primer mix characterized a second PCR of roughly 6 to 11 cycles. TCRdb re-called the 5' RACE reads with MiXCR, one entry per CDR3 protein. This sample has approximately 600,000 distinct CDR3 sequences; roughly 50% occur once, and the top ten carry 30% to 45%. Input material: blood. This chain connects TRBV5-1 to TRBJ2-4; TRBD2 agrees at 8 bases. The source of this sequence is a man in his fifties or sixties in good health. The CDR3, as DNA: TGCGCCAGCAGCCTTACTAGCGGTGGCTACAATGAGCAGTACTTC. It specifies CASSLTSGGYNEQYF.